This TCR beta chain was captured by sequencing in a study of T cells in Graves' hyperthyroidism and ophthalmopathy. Background on the study: It was at initial diagnosis, before any treatment, that peripheral blood was collected. Study results and limitations: Onset of ophthalmopathy came a median about 6.5 months after the model predicted it.

The V end was cut by 2 bases, the J end by 3 bases, with 12 bases between. The CDR3 totals 15 residues. It was uncontrolled infection, other autoimmune disease, pregnancy or lactation that excluded patients. This clonotype was found many times. The antigen is undetermined. Using RNA transcripts as the source, TCR beta CDR3 regions were amplified. The TCR CDR3 was amplified in a first-round RT-PCR using the HTBI primer set. TCRdb re-analysed the multiplex PCR reads in MiXCR, keeping a single row per CDR3 protein. The table records almost 500,000 distinct CDR3 sequences, roughly 22% of them present only once.

This chain links TRBV12-3 or TRBV12-4 with TRBJ2-3; the D call may be TRBD1 or TRBD2 (5 bases each). Sequencing was performed on blood. The sequence came from a woman in her 70s with Graves' ophthalmopathy. CDR3 nucleotide sequence: TGTGCCAGCAGTTTATCTTTTGGGGGAACAGATACGCAGTATTTT. Translated, it gives CASSLSFGGTDTQYF.